The next 15 T cell receptor beta chains were all read from a single sample in a study of T-cell reconstitution after alpha-beta-depleted transplantation in children. Unique molecular identifiers featured in how the TCRbeta library was prepared. MiXCR, run by TCRdb on the PCR reads, gives a single entry per CDR3 protein. The sample has 450,000 to 600,000 distinct CDR3 sequences, around 16% seen once. The input for sequencing was PBMCs from the stem cell graft donor, taken from the stem cell graft. The receptor source for this set is a human donor who donated a stem cell graft to a child with acute lymphoblastic leukemia.

This clonotype appeared a few times. This chain uses TRBV7-8 with TRBJ1-5; D may be TRBD1 (6 bases). Germline lookup yields CDR1 SGHVS and CDR2 FQNEAQ. The CDR3 runs 17 residues. V was cut by 0 bases and J by 3 bases, with 15 bases left in between. In DNA form, the CDR3 reads TGTGCCAGCAGCTTAGCGGGTAGGGGGAGACCCAATCAGCCCCAGCATTTT. This translates into CASSLAGRGRPNQPQHF. The full variable domain, with the rest looked up from reference TRBV7-8 and TRBJ1-5, is GAGVSQSPRYKVAKRGQDVALRCDPISGHVSLFWYQQALGQGPEFLTYFQNEAQLDKSGLPSDRFFAERPEGSVSTLKIQRTQQEDSAVYLCASSLAGRGRPNQPQHFGDGTRLSIL.

The V call is TRBV29-1, the J call TRBJ2-1, with D possibly TRBD1 on 7 matching bases. CDR1 SQVTM and CDR2 ANQGSEA come from the germline V gene. V was cut by 7 bases and J by 5 bases, with 9 bases left in between. This CDR3 has 11 amino acids. The CDR3 loop is CSGRGDNEQFF. The CDR3 bases are TGCAGCGGCAGGGGGGACAATGAGCAGTTCTTC.

This clonotype was counted at least ten times. The chain has TRBV7-9 and TRBJ2-2, with D unclear. V shed 2 bases and J shed 5 bases, with 6 bases lying between them. Germline V lookup: CDR1 SEHNR, CDR2 FQNEAQ (reference sequence). This CDR3 has 13 residues. The CDR3 DNA reads TGTGCCAGCAGCTTAAGGGTTACCGGGGAGCTGTTTTTT. Translated, it gives CASSLRVTGELFF.

The chain is built from TRBV29-1 and TRBJ2-1; weak D call: TRBD2 (5 bases). The CDR3 sequence is 14 residues long. From germline, CDR1 is SQVTM and CDR2 ANQGSEA. The V gene lost 6 bases and the J gene lost 0 bases, with 12 bases spanning the gap. CDR3 sequence (DNA): TGCAGCGTAGCGGACGTTAGCTCCTACAATGAGCAGTTCTTC. This sequence encodes CSVADVSSYNEQFF.

This clonotype was picked up a small number of times. This chain links TRBV18 with TRBJ2-5; 8 bases line up with TRBD1. V lost 1 base, J lost 2 bases, and 6 bases stayed unmatched. The V gene's germline CDR1 is KGHSH and CDR2 LQKENI. The CDR3 covers 16 residues. The CDR3 region has the DNA TGTGCCAGCTCACCACAGGGGACAGGCCTACAAGAGACCCAGTACTTC. Protein: CASSPQGTGLQETQYF.

This clonotype was observed a few times. This sequence joins TRBV20-1 and TRBJ1-1, with D possibly TRBD1 on 6 matching bases. V was shortened by 5 bases and J by 6 bases, with 10 bases between the two germline ends. The CDR3 runs to 11 residues. The germline gives CDR1 DFQATT, CDR2 SNEGSKA (reference sequence). The CDR3 region is CSARDISEAFF. In nucleotides, the CDR3 is TGCAGTGCTCGGGACATTTCTGAAGCTTTCTTT.

The V gene is TRBV5-1, the J gene TRBJ2-1; D is ambiguous. Per the germline V gene, CDR1 is SGHRS and CDR2 is YFSETQ. CDR3 length: 15 amino acids. The germline V and J ends were trimmed by 0 bases and 0 bases, with 7 bases remaining between them. In DNA form, the CDR3 reads TGCGCCAGCAGCTTGGGTCGGATCTCCTACAATGAGCAGTTCTTC. This encodes CASSLGRISYNEQFF.

A few counts support this clonotype. The chain uses TRBV7-6 and TRBJ2-7; unclear D gene. CDR1 and CDR2 from the germline V gene are SGHVS and FNYEAQ. The CDR3 totals 14 residues. Trimming took off 1 base at V and 6 bases at J, with 13 bases between the two ends. The CDR3, as DNA: TGTGCCAGCAGCTTAGGGGCAGACGGCGGCGAGCAGTACTTC. It specifies CASSLGADGGEQYF.

This chain connects TRBV29-1 to TRBJ2-2; D is perhaps TRBD2 (6 bases). This CDR3 has 13 residues. V shed 4 bases and J shed 4 bases, with 10 bases lying between them. From germline, CDR1 is SQVTM and CDR2 ANQGSEA. For the CDR3, the DNA is TGCAGCGTTGGCAGGGAGGTCACCGGGGAGCTGTTTTTT. This sequence encodes CSVGREVTGELFF.

This chain connects TRBV12-3 or TRBV12-4 to TRBJ2-1, with 7 positions matching TRBD1. The CDR3 extends over 13 amino acids. V shed 8 bases and J 0 bases; nucleotides not matched to a gene: 1. DNA of the CDR3: TGTGCCAGCCAGGGGGTCTCCTACAATGAGCAGTTCTTC. Residues: CASQGVSYNEQFF.

This clonotype was detected only a few times. The chain links TRBV19 to TRBJ2-3, with a tentative D call TRBD2 (5 bases). This CDR3 contains 14 residues. Germline CDR1 is LNHDA and CDR2 is SQIVND (reference sequence). The germline V and J ends were trimmed by 1 base and 4 bases, with 9 bases remaining between them. CDR3 in DNA: TGTGCCAGTAGTATAGTTGCGGGCGCAGATACGCAGTATTTT. Amino acid sequence: CASSIVAGADTQYF.

The chain joins TRBV4-1 to TRBJ2-7; D gene ambiguous. Per germline, CDR1 MGHRA and CDR2 YSYEKL. CDR3 size: 13 residues. V was clipped by 4 bases and J by 2 bases, with 9 bases between them. CDR3: CASSPSGPYEQYF. The CDR3 nucleotides are TGCGCCAGCAGCCCCTCCGGGCCCTACGAGCAGTACTTC.

The rearrangement links TRBV20-1 to TRBJ2-1, with 8 bases lining up with TRBD2. The CDR3 is 14 amino acids. CDR1 DFQATT and CDR2 SNEGSKA come from the germline V gene (reference sequence). Losses at the gene ends were 6 bases for V and 5 bases for J; bases not matched to a gene: 9. The CDR3, as DNA: TGCAGTGCCACCTCTGGACTAGCAAACAATGAGCAGTTCTTC. Its protein product is CSATSGLANNEQFF.

There are a few counts of this clonotype. The V gene is TRBV4-1, the J gene TRBJ2-5; D remains ambiguous. The CDR3 loop spans 15 amino acids. Per germline, CDR1 MGHRA and CDR2 YSYEKL. With 0 bases removed from V and 2 bases from J, the gap between germline ends came to 10 bases. The CDR3 here is CASSQDWLRQETQYF. The CDR3 nucleotides read TGCGCCAGCAGCCAAGACTGGCTCAGACAAGAGACCCAGTACTTC.

V gene TRBV12-3 or TRBV12-4 combines with J gene TRBJ2-5, with 7 bases identical to TRBD1. The V segment lost 3 bases and the J segment 2 bases; nucleotides outside the gene matches: 6. The CDR3 spans 15 residues. The DNA of the CDR3 is TGTGCCAGCAGTTTTGACAGGGACCTTCAAGAGACCCAGTACTTC. Translated: CASSFDRDLQETQYF.